This T cell receptor beta chain comes out of a study of T cells in Graves' hyperthyroidism and ophthalmopathy. The study, taken as a whole, reports: Most thyroid clonotypes expanded above 0.001 were also detected in blood. In simple terms, a model built on 13 V-J features told ophthalmopathy apart from stable hyperthyroidism.

A remark on this clonotype: Its antigen is not identified.

Hyperthyroidism patients were newly diagnosed, had disease duration under 2 months, and were aged 18 to 65 years. In making diagnoses, clinical symptoms, serum thyroxine and TRAb, thyroid ultrasound and orbital computed tomography were all used. Regions amplified from RNA transcripts were the TCR beta CDR3 regions. The primer set for the first-round RT-PCR of the TCR CDR3 was HTBI. TCRdb fed the multiplex PCR reads into MiXCR, producing one record per CDR3 protein. The table lists about 540,000 distinct CDR3 sequences, about 43% of them singletons. Trimming shortened V by 7 bases and J by 14 bases, and 14 bases separated the two germline ends. CDR3 length: 10 residues. CDR1 and CDR2 (germline): ENHRY, SYGVKD.

The sequenced sample was peripheral blood or thyroid tissue (not recorded which). The chain employs TRBV10-3 and TRBJ2-5; the D gene is possibly TRBD1 (5 bases). This TCR was sampled from a woman aged 18-30 years with Graves' hyperthyroidism. The CDR3 spells CAIKGQTAYF. The CDR3 DNA reads TGTGCCATCAAGGGGCAGACCGCCTACTTC.